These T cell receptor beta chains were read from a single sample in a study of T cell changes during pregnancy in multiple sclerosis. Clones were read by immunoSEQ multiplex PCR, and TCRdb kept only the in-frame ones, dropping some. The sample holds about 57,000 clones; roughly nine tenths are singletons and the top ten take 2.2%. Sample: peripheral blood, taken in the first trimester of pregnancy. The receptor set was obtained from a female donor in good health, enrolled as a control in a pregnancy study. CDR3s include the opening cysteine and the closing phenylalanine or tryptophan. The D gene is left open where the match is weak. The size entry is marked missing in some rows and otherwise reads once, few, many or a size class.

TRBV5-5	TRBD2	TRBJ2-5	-	CASSLGRDLQETQYF	TGTGCCAGCAGCCTTGGGAGGGACCTCCAAGAGACCCAGTACTTC
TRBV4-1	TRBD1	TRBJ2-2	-	CASSQEDRDDGELFF	TGCGCCAGCAGCCAAGAGGACAGGGATGACGGGGAGCTGTTTTTT
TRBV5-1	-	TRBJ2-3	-	CASSLALAGAADTQYF	TGCGCCAGCAGCTTGGCCCTGGCAGGGGCAGCCGATACGCAGTATTTT
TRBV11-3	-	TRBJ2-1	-	CASSLIGGNEQFF	TGTGCCAGCAGCCTAATCGGGGGCAATGAGCAGTTCTTC
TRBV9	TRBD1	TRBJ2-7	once	CASSSTPGTGTVQYF	TGTGCCAGCAGCTCCACTCCCGGGACAGGGACTGTGCAGTACTTC
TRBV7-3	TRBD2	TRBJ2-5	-	CASSPGGASETQYF	TGTGCCAGCAGCCCCGGGGGGGCCTCCGAGACCCAGTACTTC
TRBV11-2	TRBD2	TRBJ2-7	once	CASSLVGTKYEQYF	TGTGCCAGCAGCTTAGTGGGGACTAAATACGAGCAGTACTTC
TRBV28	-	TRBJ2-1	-	CASSPWSEQFF	TGTGCCAGCAGCCCATGGAGTGAGCAGTTCTTC
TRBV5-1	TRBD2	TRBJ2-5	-	CASSPTPSGHMGETQYF	TGCGCCAGCAGTCCGACGCCTAGCGGACATATGGGCGAGACCCAGTACTTC
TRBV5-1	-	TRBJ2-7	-	CASSLEGHPYEQYF	TGCGCCAGCAGCTTGGAGGGACACCCCTACGAGCAGTACTTC
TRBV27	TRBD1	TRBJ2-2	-	CASSRQGYTGELFF	TGTGCCAGCAGTCGACAGGGTTACACCGGGGAGCTGTTTTTT
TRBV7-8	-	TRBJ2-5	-	CASGYRGQETQYF	TGTGCCAGCGGCTACCGGGGGCAAGAGACCCAGTACTTC
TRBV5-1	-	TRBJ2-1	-	CASSFGGALPNEQFF	TGCGCCAGCAGCTTTGGGGGGGCCCTCCCCAATGAGCAGTTCTTC
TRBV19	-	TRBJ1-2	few	CASSTRSDYGYTF	TGTGCCAGTAGTACTCGATCAGATTATGGCTACACCTTC
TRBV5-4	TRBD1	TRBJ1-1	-	CASSLGGKNTEAFF	TGTGCCAGCAGCCTAGGGGGCAAGAACACTGAAGCTTTCTTT
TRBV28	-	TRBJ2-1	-	CASSFPGYNEQFF	TGTGCCAGCAGTTTCCCGGGGTACAATGAGCAGTTCTTC
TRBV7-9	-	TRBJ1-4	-	CASSFWDNLDEKLFF	TGTGCCAGCAGCTTTTGGGACAACCTGGATGAAAAACTGTTTTTT
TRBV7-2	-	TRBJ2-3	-	CASSSRHNTDTQYF	TGTGCCAGCAGCTCCAGACATAACACAGATACGCAGTATTTT
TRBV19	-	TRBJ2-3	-	CASRWAGNTDTQYF	TGTGCCAGTAGGTGGGCGGGTAACACAGATACGCAGTATTTT
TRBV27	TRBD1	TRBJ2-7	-	CASRHTGQGSEQYF	TGTGCCAGCCGACACACGGGACAGGGTAGCGAGCAGTACTTC
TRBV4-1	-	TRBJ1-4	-	CASSQPPVAGEKLFF	TGCGCCAGCAGCCAACCCCCGGTTGCGGGTGAAAAACTGTTTTTT
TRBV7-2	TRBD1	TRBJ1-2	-	CASSSGQGYGYTF	TGTGCCAGCAGCTCAGGACAGGGCTATGGCTACACCTTC
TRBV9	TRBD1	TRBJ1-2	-	CASSVEFTGEGYTF	TGTGCCAGCAGCGTAGAATTCACAGGGGAGGGCTACACCTTC
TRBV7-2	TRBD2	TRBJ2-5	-	CASSSVWELAAGLETQYF	TGTGCCAGCAGCTCCGTGTGGGAGCTAGCGGCGGGGTTAGAGACCCAGTACTTC
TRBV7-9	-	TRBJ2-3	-	CASSTFWGSTDTQYF	TGTGCCAGCAGCACTTTTTGGGGCAGCACAGATACGCAGTATTTT
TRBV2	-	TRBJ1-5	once	CASSARQNSNQPQHF	TGTGCCAGCAGTGCCAGACAGAATAGCAATCAGCCCCAGCATTTT
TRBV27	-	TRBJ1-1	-	CASGAENTEAFF	TGTGCCAGCGGGGCCGAGAACACTGAAGCTTTCTTT
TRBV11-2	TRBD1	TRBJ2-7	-	CASSQGTGVEQYF	TGTGCCAGCAGCCAAGGGACAGGGGTCGAGCAGTACTTC
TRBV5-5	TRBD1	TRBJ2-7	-	CASSFGTADYEQYF	TGTGCCAGCAGCTTCGGGACAGCCGACTACGAGCAGTACTTC
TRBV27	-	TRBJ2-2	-	CASSRNRGELFF	TGTGCCAGTAGTCGAAACCGGGGGGAGCTGTTTTTT
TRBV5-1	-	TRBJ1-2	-	CASSLSGDGYTF	TGCGCCAGCAGCTTGTCGGGTGACGGCTACACCTTC
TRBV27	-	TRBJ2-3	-	CATAGQSKGTQYF	TGTGCCACCGCGGGACAGTCCAAGGGAACGCAGTATTTT
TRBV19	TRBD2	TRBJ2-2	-	CASSTGPGLAGAGELFF	TGTGCCAGTAGTACGGGACCGGGACTAGCGGGAGCCGGGGAGCTGTTTTTT
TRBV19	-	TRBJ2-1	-	CASSPDPTGTSSYNEQFF	TGTGCCAGTAGTCCCGATCCCACAGGGACCTCCTCCTACAATGAGCAGTTCTTC
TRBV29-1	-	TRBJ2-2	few	CSVGGAQPFTGELFF	TGCAGCGTTGGAGGTGCTCAACCCTTTACCGGGGAGCTGTTTTTT
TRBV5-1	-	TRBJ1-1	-	CASSSGMNTEAFF	TGCGCCAGCAGCTCAGGAATGAACACTGAAGCTTTCTTT
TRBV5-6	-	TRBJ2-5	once	CASSLGSEETQYF	TGTGCCAGCAGCTTGGGGTCAGAAGAGACCCAGTACTTC
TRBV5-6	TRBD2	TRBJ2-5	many	CASKLAGLQETQYF	TGTGCCAGCAAACTAGCGGGGCTACAAGAGACCCAGTACTTC
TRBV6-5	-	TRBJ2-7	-	CASSTRDSGEQYF	TGTGCCAGCAGTACCCGGGATAGCGGCGAGCAGTACTTC
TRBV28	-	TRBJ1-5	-	CASSLTDTIINQPQHF	TGTGCCAGCAGTTTAACCGACACGATCATCAATCAGCCCCAGCATTTT
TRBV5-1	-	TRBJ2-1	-	CASSEVGGNEQFF	TGCGCCAGCAGCGAGGTAGGGGGCAATGAGCAGTTCTTC
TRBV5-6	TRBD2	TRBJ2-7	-	CASKTSGSVYEQYF	TGTGCCAGCAAAACTAGCGGGAGCGTGTACGAGCAGTACTTC
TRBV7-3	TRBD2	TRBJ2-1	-	CASSAPGGTSGGLRYNEQFF	TGTGCCAGCAGCGCCCCCGGTGGGACTAGCGGGGGCCTACGCTACAATGAGCAGTTCTTC
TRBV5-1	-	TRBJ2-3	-	CASSSLAVGDTQYF	TGCGCCAGCAGCTCCCTGGCGGTGGGAGATACGCAGTATTTT
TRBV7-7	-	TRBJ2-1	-	CASSPNTNEQFF	TGTGCTAGCAGTCCAAATACAAATGAGCAGTTCTTC